The 28 T cell receptor beta chains below were found in one sample sequenced in a study of cytomegalovirus exposure and HLA in healthy donors. PCR amplification relied on 60 Vbeta primers (plus 13 Jbeta primers). The protocol was immunoSEQ multiplex PCR, while the TCRdb copy is restricted to in-frame clones and leaves out a portion. The data hold more than 80,000 clones, with 60% to 75% observed a single time. The sequencing sample was made of PBMCs. The receptors were gathered from a man aged 55 to 70 in good health and CMV-seronegative.

This clone was seen a single time. The chain recombines TRBV9 with TRBJ2-3; D perhaps matches TRBD2 (6 bases). The ends were cut back, 3 bases at V and 8 bases at J, with 10 bases in the middle. This CDR3 contains 12 residues. In germline, CDR1 is SGDLS, CDR2 YYNGEE. In DNA, the CDR3 is TGTGCCAGCAGCGCCGGGACTTCTACGCAGTATTTT. Translating gives CASSAGTSTQYF. Looking up the rest from reference TRBV9 and TRBJ2-3 gives the full variable domain: DSGVTQTPKHLITATGQRVTLRCSPRSGDLSVYWYQQSLDQGLQFLIQYYNGEERAKGNILERFSAQQFPDLHSELNLSSLELGDSALYFCASSAGTSTQYFGPGTRLTVL.

Remarks on this clone: At one end, the junction sequence differs from germline, possibly due to a read error. The rearrangement joins TRBV19 to TRBJ2-2; 10 nucleotides line up with TRBD1. The germline V gene has CDR1 LNHDA and CDR2 SQIVND (reference sequence). This CDR3 is built from 15 residues. CDR3 bases: TGTGCCGGTAGGTCCGGGACAGGGGTCACCGGGGAGCTGTTTTTT. As protein: CAGRSGTGVTGELFF.

This rearrangement joins TRBV4-1 to TRBJ2-1; a possible D gene is TRBD2 (6 bases). V was cut by 4 bases and J by 7 bases, with 23 bases left in between. This CDR3 contains 17 residues. Germline V CDR1 and CDR2: MGHRA, YSYEKL. Written as DNA, the CDR3 is TGCGCCAGCAGCCGATCGATTCTAGCGAGCGGCGTGAATGAGCAGTTCTTC. Encoded protein: CASSRSILASGVNEQFF.

The chain employs TRBV7-7 and TRBJ2-7; the D is unclear. There are 15 residues in the CDR3. CDR1 and CDR2 (germline): SSHAT, FNYEAQ (reference sequence). Trimming took 0 bases from V and 0 from J, leaving 9 bases between them. The CDR3 DNA follows: TGTGCCAGCAGCTTAGCCCTGCGTTGCTCCTACGAGCAGTACTTC. Translation: CASSLALRCSYEQYF.

The rearrangement uses TRBV11-2 and TRBJ2-1; a weak D match, TRBD2 (6 bases). V was pared by 9 bases and J by 8 bases, with 20 bases between. Germline-derived CDR1 and CDR2 are SGHAT and FQNNGV. CDR3 length: 14 residues. The CDR3: CASLGGLLSYEQFF. The CDR3 DNA reads as TGTGCCAGTCTGGGGGGATTACTAAGCTATGAGCAGTTCTTC.

The chain joins TRBV7-2 to TRBJ2-7; 12 bases fit TRBD2. This CDR3 is 16 amino acids long. V shed 4 bases and J 0 bases; nucleotides not matched to a gene: 4. CDR1 SGHTA and CDR2 FQGNSA come from the germline V gene. CDR3 nucleotide sequence: TGTGCCAGCAGCTCACTACTAGCGGGGGGCTCCTACGAGCAGTACTTC. This encodes CASSSLLAGGSYEQYF. The full variable domain, in which reference TRBV7-2 and TRBJ2-7 provide the parts outside the CDR3, is GAGVSQSPSNKVTEKGKDVELRCDPISGHTALYWYRQSLGQGLEFLIYFQGNSAPDKSGLPSDRFSAERTGGSVSTLTIQRTQQEDSAVYLCASSSLLAGGSYEQYFGPGTRLTVT.

The genes are TRBV9 and TRBJ2-3, with TRBD2 identical over 13 bases. V was clipped by 3 bases and J by 2 bases; unmatched bases: 12. This CDR3 contains 19 residues. Germline CDR1 SGDLS, CDR2 YYNGEE. This CDR3 reads CASSAPHRTSGSYTDTQYF. The CDR3 nucleotides read TGTGCCAGCAGCGCGCCTCATAGGACTAGCGGGAGTTACACAGATACGCAGTATTTT.

V and J are TRBV6-6 and TRBJ1-6, with a weak D call TRBD1 (6 bases). The CDR3 loop spans 13 amino acids. Trimming shortened V by 5 bases and J by 10 bases, and 12 bases separated the two germline ends. Looked up from germline, CDR1 is MNHNY and CDR2 is SVGAGI (reference sequence). The CDR3 nucleotides are TGTGCCAGCAGTCTTACAGGGCCCTCACCCCTCCACTTT. This encodes CASSLTGPSPLHF.

The J gene is TRBJ2-2, the V gene TRBV18; 8 bases fit TRBD1. CDR3 length equals 18 residues. Germline trimming cut 6 bases from V and 8 bases from J; bases unmatched to any gene: 20. Germline V gene lookup returns CDR1 KGHSH and CDR2 LQKENI. The CDR3 here is CASSQRQGAIQEYGELFF. For the CDR3, the DNA is TGTGCCAGCTCCCAGAGGCAGGGGGCGATCCAGGAATATGGGGAGCTGTTTTTT.

The chain joins TRBV11-3 to TRBJ2-3; the match to TRBD2 covers 10 bases. The CDR3 runs to 16 residues. Germline CDR1 SGHNT, CDR2 YENEEA. V shed 5 bases and J 0 bases; nucleotides not matched to a gene: 5. DNA of the CDR3: TGTGCCAGCAGCCAAGGACTAGCGGAAAGCACAGATACGCAGTATTTT. It specifies CASSQGLAESTDTQYF.

The chain uses TRBV19 and TRBJ2-5; 14 bases are shared with TRBD2. Per germline, CDR1 LNHDA and CDR2 SQIVND (reference sequence). The CDR3 has 15 amino acids. V trimming: 5 bases; J trimming: 5 bases; junction bases outside the gene matches: 4. The CDR3 protein is CASSPRTSGRETQYF. The CDR3 DNA reads as TGTGCCAGTAGTCCCCGGACTAGCGGGAGGGAGACCCAGTACTTC.

The V and J genes are TRBV18 and TRBJ1-2; 7 positions match TRBD1. Germline trimming cut 5 bases from V and 3 bases from J; bases unmatched to any gene: 6. The length of the CDR3 is 14 residues. CDR1 and CDR2 (germline): KGHSH, LQKENI. The CDR3 DNA follows: TGTGCCAGCTCAGAACCCGGGACAGACTATGGCTACACCTTC. As protein: CASSEPGTDYGYTF. Variable domain in full (rest from reference TRBV18 and TRBJ1-2): NAGVMQNPRHLVRRRGQEARLRCSPMKGHSHVYWYRQLPEEGLKFMVYLQKENIIDESGMPKERFSAEFPKEGPSILRIQQVVRGDSAAYFCASSEPGTDYGYTFGSGTRLTVV.

This chain links TRBV10-1 with TRBJ1-1; D perhaps matches TRBD1 (5 bases). Trimming stripped 0 bases from V and 6 bases from J, with 11 bases between. This CDR3 is 14 amino acids long. Per the germline V gene, CDR1 is WNHNN and CDR2 is SYGVQD (reference sequence). CDR3 region: CASSESSGSPEAFF. CDR3 in DNA: TGCGCCAGCAGTGAGTCGTCAGGGTCGCCTGAAGCTTTCTTT.

This clone was observed a handful of times. V gene TRBV27 combines with J gene TRBJ1-2, with D perhaps matching TRBD1 (6 bases). With 0 bases removed from V and 5 bases from J, the gap between germline ends came to 22 bases. Germline V gene sequence: CDR1 MNHEY, CDR2 SMNVEV (reference sequence). The CDR3 has 18 amino acids. CDR3 DNA: TGTGCCAGCAGTTTATCCCCGGCCGGGACATCTGAGAGGTATGGCTACACCTTC. Its protein product is CASSLSPAGTSERYGYTF.

The chain employs TRBV4-1 and TRBJ2-7; 7 bases align to TRBD2. Germline-derived CDR1 and CDR2 are MGHRA and YSYEKL. The length of the CDR3 is 16 residues. Unmatched junction bases numbered 13, after V lost 3 bases and J lost 5 bases. In nucleotides, the CDR3 is TGCGCCAGCAGCCACGGAAAGGGGACTACGCTGGACGAGCAGTACTTC. It codes for CASSHGKGTTLDEQYF.

This chain joins TRBV4-2 and TRBJ2-1; possibly TRBD2 for D (5 bases). Germline V lookup: CDR1 LGHNA, CDR2 YNFKEQ. The V and J ends lost 4 bases and 8 bases respectively, with 9 bases between them. CDR3 length: 12 residues. CDR3 protein: CASSPRGYEQFF. CDR3 sequence (DNA): TGTGCCAGCAGCCCCCGGGGTTATGAGCAGTTCTTC.

To note about this clone: Other DNA sequences in the same sample also yield this CDR3. The chain recombines TRBV6-5 with TRBJ1-2; D is possibly TRBD1 (6 bases). CDR3 size: 12 residues. Germline lookup yields CDR1 MNHEY and CDR2 SVGAGI. The V gene lost 9 bases and the J gene lost 5 bases, with 13 bases spanning the gap. CDR3 nucleotides: TGTGCCAGTAAATCCGGACAGTATGGCTACACCTTC. Translating gives CASKSGQYGYTF.

This clone occurred a few times. The chain joins TRBV28 to TRBJ2-2, with D possibly matching TRBD1 (6 bases). Germline CDR1 MDHEN, CDR2 SYDVKM. This CDR3 contains 16 residues. V was cut by 6 bases and J by 2 bases, with 16 bases left in between. CDR3 in DNA: TGTGCCAGCAGGGAAGCGGCCAGGGGTAACACCGGGGAGCTGTTTTTT. This translates into CASREAARGNTGELFF. Looking up the rest from reference TRBV28 and TRBJ2-2 gives the full variable domain: DVKVTQSSRYLVKRTGEKVFLECVQDMDHENMFWYRQDPGLGLRLIYFSYDVKMKEKGDIPEGYSVSREKKERFSLILESASTNQTSMYLCASREAARGNTGELFFGEGSRLTVL.

The sample holds one count of this clone. The chain carries TRBV19 and TRBJ1-1, with TRBD1 matching over 9 bases. The CDR3 loop spans 11 amino acids. The J segment lost 7 bases and the V segment lost 8 bases, leaving 2 bases of the junction unmatched. From germline, CDR1 is LNHDA and CDR2 SQIVND (reference sequence). CDR3 nucleotides: TGTGCCAGTGGACAGGGGCTTGAAGCTTTCTTT. This encodes CASGQGLEAFF. The variable domain in full, completed from reference TRBV19 and TRBJ1-1, reads DGGITQSPKYLFRKEGQNVTLSCEQNLNHDAMYWYRQDPGQGLRLIYYSQIVNDFQKGDIAEGYSVSREKKESFPLTVTSAQKNPTAFYLCASGQGLEAFFGQGTRLTVV.

The J gene is TRBJ2-5, the V gene TRBV4-1; 7 nucleotides agree with TRBD1. The CDR3 runs 15 residues. V shed 2 bases, J shed 5 bases, and the junction held 8 bases outside the gene matches. Germline V gives CDR1 MGHRA, CDR2 YSYEKL. The CDR3 spells CASSQRQGWGETQYF. The CDR3 DNA sequence: TGCGCCAGCAGCCAAAGACAGGGCTGGGGGGAGACCCAGTACTTC.

This clone was counted only a few times. The chain joins TRBV5-1 to TRBJ1-2, with 8 positions matching TRBD1. The CDR3 spans 13 residues. The germline V gene has CDR1 SGHRS and CDR2 YFSETQ. V dropped 6 bases and J dropped 6; count of bases not matched to a gene: 7. The CDR3, as DNA: TGCGCCAGCACCGATCGGACAGGGCATGGCTACACCTTC. Translation: CASTDRTGHGYTF.

This chain joins TRBV7-9 and TRBJ2-1; maybe TRBD1 (5 bases). The V gene lost 4 bases and the J gene lost 8 bases, with 18 bases spanning the gap. Germline assignment: CDR1 SEHNR and CDR2 FQNEAQ (reference sequence). There are 15 residues in the CDR3. The CDR3 DNA sequence: TGTGCCAGCAGCTCCAGGGTCTTTGGTCCCTATGAGCAGTTCTTC. Its translation: CASSSRVFGPYEQFF.

The chain joins TRBV29-1 to TRBJ1-2; no clear D gene. The CDR3 is made up of 11 amino acids. Per germline, CDR1 SQVTM and CDR2 ANQGSEA. V dropped 8 bases and J dropped 7 bases, with 14 bases sitting between them. CDR3 coding DNA: TGCAGCACCAAACGAGGTGGTGGCTACACCTTC. Amino acids: CSTKRGGGYTF.

This clone was counted a few times. This rearrangement joins TRBV18 to TRBJ1-2; TRBD1 might be the D (6 bases). This CDR3 is 15 amino acids long. V dropped 5 bases and J dropped 3 bases, with 16 bases sitting between them. CDR1 is KGHSH, CDR2 LQKENI, per germline. The CDR3 region has the DNA TGTGCCAGCTCAATCGTGGGGGCTGGGGACTATGGCTACACCTTC. It translates to CASSIVGAGDYGYTF.

The V and J genes are TRBV5-1 and TRBJ1-1; no clear D gene. Trimming pared 4 bases from V and 1 base from J, leaving 5 bases between. Germline V gene sequence: CDR1 SGHRS, CDR2 YFSETQ. The CDR3 is 12 amino acids. Written as DNA, the CDR3 is TGCGCCAGCAGCGAGCCGAACACTGAAGCTTTCTTT. Its translation is CASSEPNTEAFF. Full variable domain (missing parts from reference TRBV5-1 and TRBJ1-1): KAGVTQTPRYLIKTRGQQVTLSCSPISGHRSVSWYQQTPGQGLQFLFEYFSETQRNKGNFPGRFSGRQFSNSRSEMNVSTLELGDSALYLCASSEPNTEAFFGQGTRLTVV.

The gene calls are TRBV6-5 and TRBJ2-1, with TRBD2 matching over 13 bases. Germline V CDR1 and CDR2: MNHEY, SVGAGI. The ends lost 4 bases at V and 10 bases at J; junction bases unmatched: 10. CDR3 length equals 16 residues. The CDR3 sequence: CASSWTSGSGKGEQFF. The CDR3 DNA is TGTGCCAGCAGTTGGACTAGCGGGAGCGGTAAGGGAGAGCAGTTCTTC.

J is TRBJ1-6 and V is TRBV27; D ambiguous. V dropped 4 bases and J dropped 7 bases, with 11 bases sitting between them. Germline assignment: CDR1 MNHEY and CDR2 SMNVEV (reference sequence). This CDR3 contains 14 residues. CDR3 nucleotide sequence: TGTGCCAGCAGTTCGGGGTTTACGAATTCACCCCTCCACTTT. Its protein is CASSSGFTNSPLHF.

With respect to this clone: This sample also contains other DNA sequences that code for the same CDR3. V usage is TRBV5-6 and J usage is TRBJ2-3; D perhaps matches TRBD2 (6 bases). V was cut by 3 bases and J by 5 bases, with 16 bases left in between. Looked up from germline, CDR1 is SGHDT and CDR2 is YYEEEE. The CDR3 is 15 amino acids. CDR3: CASSSLGGKRDTQYF. CDR3 DNA: TGTGCCAGCAGCTCGCTTGGAGGGAAGAGAGATACGCAGTATTTT.